What follows is one T cell receptor beta chain and its context. These data originate in a study of blood T cell repertoires in COVID-19. Study details: The United States, Italy and Spain were the sources of the acute and convalescent COVID-19 samples.

The V gene's germline CDR1 is MNHEY and CDR2 SMNVEV (reference sequence). V was clipped by 3 bases and J by 4 bases, with 19 bases between them. This CDR3 has 18 amino acids. The authors' processing: Quantification of nucleated cells was approximated via reference gene primer amplification. TCRdb keeps only in-frame clones here, not all; method: immunoSEQ multiplex PCR. V and J calls plus clone size are reproduced from that table; the DNA served to infer D and trimming. This sample yields around 95,000 clones, of which 75% to 95% are seen a single time; roughly 5% belongs to the top ten. Sequencing was performed on peripheral blood. The sequence derives from a man aged 50 or older with acute or convalescent COVID-19. The chain joins TRBV27 to TRBJ2-6; tentatively, D is TRBD2 (5 bases). The CDR3 region is CASSLSRTPQAGANVLTF. The CDR3 nucleotides read TGTGCCAGCAGTTTGAGTAGGACTCCCCAGGCCGGGGCCAACGTCCTGACTTTC.